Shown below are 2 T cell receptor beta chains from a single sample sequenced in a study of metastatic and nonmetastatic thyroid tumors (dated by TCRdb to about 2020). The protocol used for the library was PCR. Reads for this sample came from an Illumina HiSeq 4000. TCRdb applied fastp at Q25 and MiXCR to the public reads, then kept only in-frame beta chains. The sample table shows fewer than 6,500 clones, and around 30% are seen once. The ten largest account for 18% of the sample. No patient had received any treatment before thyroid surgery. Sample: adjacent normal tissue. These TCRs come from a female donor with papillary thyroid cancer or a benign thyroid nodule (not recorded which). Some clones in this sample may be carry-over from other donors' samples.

The CDR3 nucleotides read TGTGCCAGCAGCTCCAATCACTACAATGAGCAGTTCTTC. Translating gives CASSSNHYNEQFF. The V gene is TRBV12-3 or TRBV12-4, the J gene TRBJ2-1, with D unclear. The V end was cut by 6 bases, the J end by 3 bases, with 9 bases between. This CDR3 comprises 13 residues.

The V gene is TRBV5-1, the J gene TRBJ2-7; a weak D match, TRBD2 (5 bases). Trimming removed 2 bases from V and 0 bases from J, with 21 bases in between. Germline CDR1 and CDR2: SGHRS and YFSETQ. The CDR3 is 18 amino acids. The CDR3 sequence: CASSLRTPAAADSYEQYF. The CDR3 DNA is TGCGCCAGCAGCTTACGAACGCCAGCGGCAGCCGACTCCTACGAGCAGTACTTC.